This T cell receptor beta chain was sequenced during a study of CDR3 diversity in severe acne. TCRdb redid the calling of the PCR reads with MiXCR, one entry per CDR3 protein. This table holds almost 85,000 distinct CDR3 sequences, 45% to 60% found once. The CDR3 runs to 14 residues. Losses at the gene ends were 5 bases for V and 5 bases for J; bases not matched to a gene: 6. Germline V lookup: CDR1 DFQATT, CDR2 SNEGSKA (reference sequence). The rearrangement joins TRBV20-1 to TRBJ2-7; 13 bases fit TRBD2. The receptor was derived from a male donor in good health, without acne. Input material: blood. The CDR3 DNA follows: TGCAGTGCTTCACTAGCGGGAGGGCGGGACGAGCAGTACTTC. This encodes CSASLAGGRDEQYF.